The TCR beta chain described here comes from a study of T cells after posttransplantation cyclophosphamide. The table lists this clone with many counts. Produced via immunoSEQ multiplex PCR; TCRdb's table is partial and in-frame only. This sample has fewer than 7,000 clones, each found more than once. CDR3 length equals 18 residues. V shed 6 bases, J shed 1 base, and the junction held 15 bases outside the gene matches. Germline values: CDR1 MNHEY, CDR2 SMNVEV (reference sequence). Treatment was busulfan-fludarabine conditioning, a marrow graft, and cyclophosphamide on days +3 and +4. This chain links TRBV27 with TRBJ2-7; 10 bases line up with TRBD2. The sequences come from PBMCs, collected around 350 days after allogeneic stem cell transplant with posttransplant cyclophosphamide. The receptor's source is a male patient aged 55 to 70 who received an allogeneic stem cell transplant from a related donor, was CMV-positive, and had acute GVHD only. Some T cells may be graft donor cells. In DNA form, the CDR3 reads TGTGCCAGCAGCTCCCGCTATCTAGCGGGAGACCGTTCCTACGAGCAGTACTTC. Translating gives CASSSRYLAGDRSYEQYF.